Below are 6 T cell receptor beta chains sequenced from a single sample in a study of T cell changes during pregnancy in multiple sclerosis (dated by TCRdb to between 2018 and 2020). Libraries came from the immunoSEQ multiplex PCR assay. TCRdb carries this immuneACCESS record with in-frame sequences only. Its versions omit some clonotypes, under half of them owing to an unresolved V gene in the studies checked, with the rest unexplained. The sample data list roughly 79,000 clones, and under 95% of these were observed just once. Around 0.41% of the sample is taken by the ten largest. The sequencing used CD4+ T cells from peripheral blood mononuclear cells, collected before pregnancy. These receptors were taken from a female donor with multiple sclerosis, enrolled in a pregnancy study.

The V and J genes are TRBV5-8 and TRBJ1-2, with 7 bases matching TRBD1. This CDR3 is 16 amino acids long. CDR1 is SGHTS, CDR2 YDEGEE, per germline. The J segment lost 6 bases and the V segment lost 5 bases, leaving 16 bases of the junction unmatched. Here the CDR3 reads CASSSEATGISHGYTF. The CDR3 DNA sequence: TGTGCCAGCAGTTCCGAGGCGACAGGGATCAGCCATGGCTACACCTTC.

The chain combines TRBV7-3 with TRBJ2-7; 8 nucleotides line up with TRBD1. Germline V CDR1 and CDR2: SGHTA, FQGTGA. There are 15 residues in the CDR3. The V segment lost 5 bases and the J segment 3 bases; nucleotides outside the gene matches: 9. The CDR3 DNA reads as TGTGCCAGCAGCCCCTCCGGGACAGGACTCTACGAGCAGTACTTC. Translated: CASSPSGTGLYEQYF.

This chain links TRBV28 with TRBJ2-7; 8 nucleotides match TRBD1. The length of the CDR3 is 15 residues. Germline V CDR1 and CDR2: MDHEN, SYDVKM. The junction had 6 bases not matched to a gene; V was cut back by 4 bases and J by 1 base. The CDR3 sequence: CASSSRDRRSYEQYF. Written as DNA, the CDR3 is TGTGCCAGCAGTTCCCGGGACAGGCGATCCTACGAGCAGTACTTC.

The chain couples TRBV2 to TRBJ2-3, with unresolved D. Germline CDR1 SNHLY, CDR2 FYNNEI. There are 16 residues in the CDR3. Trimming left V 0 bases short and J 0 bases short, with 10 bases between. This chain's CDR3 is CASSEAAGLSTDTQYF. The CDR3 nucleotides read TGTGCCAGCAGTGAAGCGGCAGGATTGAGCACAGATACGCAGTATTTT.

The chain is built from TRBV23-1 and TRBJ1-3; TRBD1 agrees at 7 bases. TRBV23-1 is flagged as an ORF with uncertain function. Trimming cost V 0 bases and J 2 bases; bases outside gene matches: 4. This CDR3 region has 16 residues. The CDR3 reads CASSQSGQGAGNTIYF. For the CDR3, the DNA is TGCGCCAGCAGTCAATCCGGGCAGGGGGCTGGAAACACCATATATTTT.

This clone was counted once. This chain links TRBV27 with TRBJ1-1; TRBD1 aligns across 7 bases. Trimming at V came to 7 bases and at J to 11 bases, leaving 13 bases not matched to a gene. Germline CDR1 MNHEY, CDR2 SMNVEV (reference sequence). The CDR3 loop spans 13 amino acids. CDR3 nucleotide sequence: TGTGCCAGCACTACGAAGGGGGCCAGCGAGGCTTTCTTT. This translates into CASTTKGASEAFF.